This section outlines one TCR beta chain sequence together with its context. Its antigen is currently unknown. The protocol was immunoSEQ multiplex PCR, while the TCRdb copy is restricted to in-frame clones and leaves out a portion. The data hold 20,000 to 25,000 clones, with roughly 94% observed a single time. The CDR3 has 16 amino acids. In germline, CDR1 is SGHTA, CDR2 FQGNSA. V was trimmed by 0 bases and J by 7 bases, leaving 19 bases between them. The sample is drawn from a study of PD-1 blockade in classical Hodgkin lymphoma. Notes on the study in general: Still unresolved is the cause of the repertoire differences, which may be disease activity or prior therapy. Baseline TCR diversity was reportedly lower in newly diagnosed patients than in healthy donors. It was reported as lower still in relapsed/refractory patients.

The time point was: newly diagnosed, previously untreated cHL patient sample. Serving as comparison were PBMCs from newly diagnosed, untreated classical Hodgkin lymphoma, which were sequenced alongside the relapsed/refractory trial patients. The TCR comes from a human donor with classical Hodgkin lymphoma. Sequencing was carried out using peripheral blood mononuclear cells (PBMCs). The chain links TRBV7-2 to TRBJ2-7; no firm D call. The CDR3 loop is CASSLARRQPLREQYF. As DNA, the CDR3 is TGTGCCAGCAGCTTAGCCCGGCGGCAGCCCCTGAGGGAGCAGTACTTC.